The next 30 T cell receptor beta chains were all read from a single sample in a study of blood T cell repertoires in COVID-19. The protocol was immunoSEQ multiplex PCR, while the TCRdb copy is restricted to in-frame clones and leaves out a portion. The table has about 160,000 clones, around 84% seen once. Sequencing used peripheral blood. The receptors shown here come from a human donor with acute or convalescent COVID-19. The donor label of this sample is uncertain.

The CDR3 here is CASRPGSSGNTIYF. The CDR3 DNA reads TGTGCCAGCAGACCTGGTAGCTCTGGAAACACCATATATTTT. V usage is TRBV27 and J usage is TRBJ1-3; no reliable D call. Germline CDR1 reads MNHEY; CDR2 reads SMNVEV (reference sequence). The CDR3 length is 14 residues. V was pared by 6 bases and J by 0 bases, with 9 bases between.

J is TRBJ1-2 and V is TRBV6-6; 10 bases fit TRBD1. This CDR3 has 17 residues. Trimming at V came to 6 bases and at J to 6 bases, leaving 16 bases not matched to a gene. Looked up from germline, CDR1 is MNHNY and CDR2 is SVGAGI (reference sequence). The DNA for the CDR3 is TGTGCCAGCAGGCGAATAGGTCAGCTCGGGACAGGGGATGGCTACACCTTC. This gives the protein CASRRIGQLGTGDGYTF.

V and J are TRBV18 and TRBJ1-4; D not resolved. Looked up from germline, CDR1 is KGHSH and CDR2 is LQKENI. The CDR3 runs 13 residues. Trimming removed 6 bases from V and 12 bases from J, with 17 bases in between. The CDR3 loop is CASSPRQLYELFF. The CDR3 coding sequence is TGTGCCAGCTCTCCGAGGCAACTCTATGAACTGTTTTTT.

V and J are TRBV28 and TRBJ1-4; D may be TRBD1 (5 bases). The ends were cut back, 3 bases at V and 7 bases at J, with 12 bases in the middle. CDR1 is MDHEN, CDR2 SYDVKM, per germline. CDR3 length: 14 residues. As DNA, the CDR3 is TGTGCCAGCAGTTTTTTCCAGGGAGGTGAAAAACTGTTTTTT. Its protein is CASSFFQGGEKLFF.

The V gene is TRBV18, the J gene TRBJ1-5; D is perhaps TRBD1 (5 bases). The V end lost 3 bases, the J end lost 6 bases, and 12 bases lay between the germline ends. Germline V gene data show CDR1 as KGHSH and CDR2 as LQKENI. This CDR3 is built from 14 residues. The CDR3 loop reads CASSPNPQGQPQHF. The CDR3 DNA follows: TGTGCCAGCTCACCGAACCCGCAGGGTCAGCCCCAGCATTTT.

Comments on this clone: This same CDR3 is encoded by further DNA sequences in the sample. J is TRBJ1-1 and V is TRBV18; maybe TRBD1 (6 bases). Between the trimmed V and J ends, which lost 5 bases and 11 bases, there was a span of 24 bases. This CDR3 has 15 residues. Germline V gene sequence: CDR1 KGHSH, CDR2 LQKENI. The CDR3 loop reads CASSGGQGNQGQAFF. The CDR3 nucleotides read TGTGCCAGCTCAGGTGGTCAGGGGAACCAGGGCCAGGCTTTCTTT.

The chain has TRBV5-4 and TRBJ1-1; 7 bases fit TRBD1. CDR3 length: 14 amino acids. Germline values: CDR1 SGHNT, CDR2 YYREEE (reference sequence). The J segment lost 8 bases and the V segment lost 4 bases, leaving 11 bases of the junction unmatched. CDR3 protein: CASSPVDRVAEAFF. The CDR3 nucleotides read TGTGCCAGCAGCCCGGTTGACAGGGTGGCCGAAGCTTTCTTT.

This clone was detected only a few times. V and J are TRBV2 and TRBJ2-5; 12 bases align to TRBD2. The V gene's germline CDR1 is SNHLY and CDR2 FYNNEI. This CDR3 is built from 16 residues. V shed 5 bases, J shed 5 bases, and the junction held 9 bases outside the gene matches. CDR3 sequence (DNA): TGTGCCAGCAGTTCTAGCGGGGGGGCGAGGTCGGAGACCCAGTACTTC. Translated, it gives CASSSSGGARSETQYF.

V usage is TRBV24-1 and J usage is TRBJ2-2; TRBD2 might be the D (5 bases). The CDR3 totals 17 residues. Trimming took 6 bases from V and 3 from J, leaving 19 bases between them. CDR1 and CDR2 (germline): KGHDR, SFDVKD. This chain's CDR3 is CATSYRGRGADTGELFF. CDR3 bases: TGTGCCACCAGTTATCGGGGTAGAGGAGCGGACACCGGGGAGCTGTTTTTT.

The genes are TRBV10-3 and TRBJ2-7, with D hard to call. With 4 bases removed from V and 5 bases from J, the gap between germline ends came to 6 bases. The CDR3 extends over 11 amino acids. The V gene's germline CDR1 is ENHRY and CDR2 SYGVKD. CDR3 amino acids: CAISAGHEQYF. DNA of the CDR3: TGTGCCATCAGTGCTGGGCACGAGCAGTACTTC.

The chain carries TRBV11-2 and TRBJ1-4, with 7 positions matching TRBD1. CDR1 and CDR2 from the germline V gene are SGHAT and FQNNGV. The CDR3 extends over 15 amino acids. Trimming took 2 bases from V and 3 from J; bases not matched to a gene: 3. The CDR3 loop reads CASSLRGTANEKLFF. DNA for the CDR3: TGTGCCAGCAGCTTAAGGGGGACAGCTAATGAAAAACTGTTTTTT.

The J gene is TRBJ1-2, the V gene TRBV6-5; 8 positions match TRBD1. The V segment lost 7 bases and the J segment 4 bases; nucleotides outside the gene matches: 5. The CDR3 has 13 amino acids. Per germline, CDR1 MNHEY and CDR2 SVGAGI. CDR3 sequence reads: CASKAGGSYGYTF. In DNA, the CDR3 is TGTGCCAGCAAGGCAGGGGGCAGCTATGGCTACACCTTC.

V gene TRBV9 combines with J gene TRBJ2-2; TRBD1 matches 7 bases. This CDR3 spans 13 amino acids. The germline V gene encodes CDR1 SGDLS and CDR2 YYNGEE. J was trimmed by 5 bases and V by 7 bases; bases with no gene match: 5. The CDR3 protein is CASRSGQTGELFF. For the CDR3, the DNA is TGTGCCAGCCGCTCGGGACAGACCGGGGAGCTGTTTTTT.

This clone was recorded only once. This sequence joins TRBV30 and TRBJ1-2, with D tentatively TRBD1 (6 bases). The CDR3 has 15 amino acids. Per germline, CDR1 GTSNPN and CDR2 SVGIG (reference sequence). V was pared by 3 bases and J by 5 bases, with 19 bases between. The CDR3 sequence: CAWRGASRLIYGYTF. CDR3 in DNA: TGTGCCTGGAGGGGGGCCAGCCGTCTCATTTATGGCTACACCTTC.

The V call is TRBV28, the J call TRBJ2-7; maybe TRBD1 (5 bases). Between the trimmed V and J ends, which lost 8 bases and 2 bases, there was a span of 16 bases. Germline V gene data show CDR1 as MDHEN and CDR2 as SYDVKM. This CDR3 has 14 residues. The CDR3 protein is CASGKGPQPYEQYF. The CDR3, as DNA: TGTGCCAGCGGCAAGGGGCCTCAGCCCTACGAGCAGTACTTC. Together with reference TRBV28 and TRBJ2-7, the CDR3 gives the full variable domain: DVKVTQSSRYLVKRTGEKVFLECVQDMDHENMFWYRQDPGLGLRLIYFSYDVKMKEKGDIPEGYSVSREKKERFSLILESASTNQTSMYLCASGKGPQPYEQYFGPGTRLTVT.

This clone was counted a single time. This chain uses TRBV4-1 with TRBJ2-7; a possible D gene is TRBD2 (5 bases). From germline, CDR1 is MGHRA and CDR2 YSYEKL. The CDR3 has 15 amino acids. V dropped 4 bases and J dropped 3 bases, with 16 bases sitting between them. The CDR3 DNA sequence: TGCGCCAGCAGCCCAACACAAACGGGGAGCTACGAGCAGTACTTC. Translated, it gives CASSPTQTGSYEQYF.

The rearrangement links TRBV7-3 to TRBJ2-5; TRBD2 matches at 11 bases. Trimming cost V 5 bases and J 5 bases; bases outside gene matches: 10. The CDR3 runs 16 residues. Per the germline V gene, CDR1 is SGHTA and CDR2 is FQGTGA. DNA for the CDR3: TGTGCCAGCAGCCCAACGACTAGCGGGATTATTGAGACCCAGTACTTC. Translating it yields CASSPTTSGIIETQYF.

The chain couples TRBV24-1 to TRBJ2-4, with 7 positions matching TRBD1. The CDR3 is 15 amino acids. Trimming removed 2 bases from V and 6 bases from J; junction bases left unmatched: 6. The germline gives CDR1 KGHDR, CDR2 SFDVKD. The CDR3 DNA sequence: TGTGCCACCAGTGATTCCAGGGGGAATCTAAACATTCAGTACTTC. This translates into CATSDSRGNLNIQYF.

The CDR3 sequence: CASSPPGRGGHNEQFF. CDR3 DNA: TGTGCCAGTAGCCCTCCTGGGCGGGGGGGCCACAATGAGCAGTTCTTC. The chain recombines TRBV19 with TRBJ2-1; the match to TRBD2 covers 9 bases. With 6 bases clipped from V and 5 bases from J, the junction kept 11 bases outside the gene matches. The CDR3 is 16 residues long. Germline loops: CDR1 LNHDA, CDR2 SQIVND (reference sequence).

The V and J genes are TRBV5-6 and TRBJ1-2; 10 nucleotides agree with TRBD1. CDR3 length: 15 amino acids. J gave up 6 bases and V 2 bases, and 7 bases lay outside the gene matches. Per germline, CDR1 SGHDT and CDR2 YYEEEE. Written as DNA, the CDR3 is TGTGCCAGCAGCTTACGAATCGGGACAGGGGATGGCTACACCTTC. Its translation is CASSLRIGTGDGYTF.

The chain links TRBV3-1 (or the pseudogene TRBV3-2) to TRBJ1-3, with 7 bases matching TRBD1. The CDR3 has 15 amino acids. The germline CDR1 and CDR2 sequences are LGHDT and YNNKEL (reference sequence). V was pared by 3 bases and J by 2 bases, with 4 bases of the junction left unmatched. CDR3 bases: TGTGCCAGCAGCCAGACCACAGGGGCTGGAAACACCATATATTTT. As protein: CASSQTTGAGNTIYF.

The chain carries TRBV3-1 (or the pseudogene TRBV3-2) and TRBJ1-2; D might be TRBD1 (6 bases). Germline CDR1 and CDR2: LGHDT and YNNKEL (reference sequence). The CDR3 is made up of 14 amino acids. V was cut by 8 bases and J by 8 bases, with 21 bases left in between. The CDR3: CASVDSGFSSGYTF. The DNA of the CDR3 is TGTGCCAGCGTGGACAGCGGTTTTAGTTCAGGCTACACCTTC.

The CDR3 loop is CASSLSDGGANEQFF. The CDR3 region has the DNA TGTGCCAGCAGCTTAAGCGACGGGGGGGCAAATGAGCAGTTCTTC. The genes are TRBV7-3 and TRBJ2-1; 8 bases map to TRBD2. Germline values: CDR1 SGHTA, CDR2 FQGTGA. The CDR3 totals 15 residues. Trimming removed 1 base from V and 7 bases from J; junction bases left unmatched: 6.

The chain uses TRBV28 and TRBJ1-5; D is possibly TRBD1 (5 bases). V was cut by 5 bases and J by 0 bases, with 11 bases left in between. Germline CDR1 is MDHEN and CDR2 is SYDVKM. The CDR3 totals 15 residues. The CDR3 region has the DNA TGTGCCAGCAGTCTGACAGTTTTTAGCAATCAGCCCCAGCATTTT. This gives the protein CASSLTVFSNQPQHF.

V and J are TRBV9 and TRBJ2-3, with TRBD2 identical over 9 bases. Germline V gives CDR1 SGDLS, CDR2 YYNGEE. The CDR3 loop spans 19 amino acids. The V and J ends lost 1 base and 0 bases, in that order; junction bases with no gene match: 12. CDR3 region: CASSVLPSGGPSSTDTQYF. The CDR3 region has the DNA TGTGCCAGCAGCGTACTCCCCAGCGGGGGGCCCTCTAGCACAGATACGCAGTATTTT.

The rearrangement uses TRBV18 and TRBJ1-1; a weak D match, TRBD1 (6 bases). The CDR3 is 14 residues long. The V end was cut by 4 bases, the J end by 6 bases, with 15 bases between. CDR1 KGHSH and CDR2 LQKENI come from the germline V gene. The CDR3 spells CASSLRTEGSEAFF. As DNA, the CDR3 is TGTGCCAGCTCACTACGGACAGAGGGTTCTGAAGCTTTCTTT.

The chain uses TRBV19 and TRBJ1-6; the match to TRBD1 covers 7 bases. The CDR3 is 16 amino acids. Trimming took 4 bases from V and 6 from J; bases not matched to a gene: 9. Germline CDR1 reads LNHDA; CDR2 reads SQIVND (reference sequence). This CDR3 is CASSRSSGQTNSPLHF. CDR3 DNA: TGTGCCAGTAGTAGAAGCTCGGGACAGACTAATTCACCCCTCCACTTT.

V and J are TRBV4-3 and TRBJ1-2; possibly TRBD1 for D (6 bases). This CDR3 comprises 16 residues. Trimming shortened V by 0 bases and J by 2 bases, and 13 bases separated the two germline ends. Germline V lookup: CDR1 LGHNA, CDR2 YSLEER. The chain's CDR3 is CASSQDLGGRNYGYTF. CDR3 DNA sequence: TGCGCCAGCAGCCAAGATCTGGGGGGGCGGAACTATGGCTACACCTTC.

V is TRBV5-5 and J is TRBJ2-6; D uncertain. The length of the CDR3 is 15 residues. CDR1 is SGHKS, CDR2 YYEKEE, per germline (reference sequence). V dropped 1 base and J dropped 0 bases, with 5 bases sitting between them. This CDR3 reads CASSLLSSGANVLTF. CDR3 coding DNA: TGTGCCAGCAGCTTGTTGAGCTCTGGGGCCAACGTCCTGACTTTC.

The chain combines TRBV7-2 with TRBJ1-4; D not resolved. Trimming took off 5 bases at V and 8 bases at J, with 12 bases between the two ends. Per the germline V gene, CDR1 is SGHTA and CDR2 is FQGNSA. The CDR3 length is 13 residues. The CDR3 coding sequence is TGTGCCAGCAGCCCTATATTCGGGGAAAAACTGTTTTTT. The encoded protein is CASSPIFGEKLFF.